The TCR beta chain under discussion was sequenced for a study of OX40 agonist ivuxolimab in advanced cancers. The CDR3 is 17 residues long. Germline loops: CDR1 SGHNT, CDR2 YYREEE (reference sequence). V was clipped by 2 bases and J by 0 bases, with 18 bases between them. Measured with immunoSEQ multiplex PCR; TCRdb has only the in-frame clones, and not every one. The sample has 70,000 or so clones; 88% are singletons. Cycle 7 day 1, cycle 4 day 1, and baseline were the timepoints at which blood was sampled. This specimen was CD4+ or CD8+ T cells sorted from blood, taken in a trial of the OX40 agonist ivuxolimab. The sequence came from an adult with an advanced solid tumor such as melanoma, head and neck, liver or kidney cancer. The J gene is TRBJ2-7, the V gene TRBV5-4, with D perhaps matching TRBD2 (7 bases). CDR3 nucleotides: TGTGCCAGCAGCTTAGGAGGGATAGGGGGGGGCTCCTACGAGCAGTACTTC. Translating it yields CASSLGGIGGGSYEQYF.